A single sample gave rise to the 31 T cell receptor beta chains below, sequenced in a study of shared clonotypes between healthy human individuals. The protocol was immunoSEQ multiplex PCR, while the TCRdb copy is restricted to in-frame clones and leaves out a portion. The data contain about 870,000 clones, about 92% of them singletons. CD45RO-negative CD8 cells positively selected for CCR7 made up the naive population, which excluded terminally differentiated effector memory CD45RA+ cells. The sequenced material came from naive CD8+ T cells sorted from blood. These receptors all stem from a man aged 25-40 years in good health.

This chain joins TRBV11-2 and TRBJ2-5; unclear D gene. Trimming took 1 base from V and 4 from J, leaving 10 bases between them. This CDR3 contains 14 residues. From germline, CDR1 is SGHAT and CDR2 FQNNGV. The CDR3 DNA follows: TGTGCCAGCAGCTTAGTCGGGCCCTCAGAGACCCAGTACTTC. Its protein product is CASSLVGPSETQYF. The whole variable domain, remainder taken from reference TRBV11-2 and TRBJ2-5, is EAGVAQSPRYKIIEKRQSVAFWCNPISGHATLYWYQQILGQGPKLLIQFQNNGVVDDSQLPKDRFSAERLKGVDSTLKIQPAKLEDSAVYLCASSLVGPSETQYFGPGTRLLVL.

V is TRBV7-2 and J is TRBJ2-7; D is unclear. This CDR3 has 15 amino acids. Between the trimmed V and J ends, which lost 5 bases and 0 bases, there was a span of 14 bases. The germline CDR1 and CDR2 sequences are SGHTA and FQGNSA. The CDR3 bases are TGTGCCAGCAGCAACGGACCCGGACCCTCCTACGAGCAGTACTTC. The encoded protein is CASSNGPGPSYEQYF.

Comment on this clone: Other DNA sequences in this sample translate to the same CDR3. The rearrangement joins TRBV4-1 to TRBJ2-5; D ambiguous. CDR1 and CDR2 (germline): MGHRA, YSYEKL. With 1 base removed from V and 0 bases from J, the gap between germline ends came to 9 bases. CDR3 length equals 15 residues. In nucleotides, the CDR3 is TGCGCCAGCAGCCAAGTACCGGGTTACCAAGAGACCCAGTACTTC. Residues: CASSQVPGYQETQYF.

The chain uses TRBV10-3 and TRBJ1-1; no clear D. Between the trimmed V and J ends, which lost 10 bases and 4 bases, there was a span of 13 bases. The CDR3 is 12 residues long. CDR1 is ENHRY, CDR2 SYGVKD, per germline. The chain's CDR3 is CATIGDATEAFF. DNA for the CDR3: TGTGCCACCATCGGGGATGCCACTGAAGCTTTCTTT.

The rearrangement uses TRBV7-8 and TRBJ2-1; D unresolved. This CDR3 spans 15 amino acids. Between the trimmed V and J ends, which lost 5 bases and 0 bases, there was a span of 11 bases. The V gene's germline CDR1 is SGHVS and CDR2 FQNEAQ. The CDR3 sequence: CASSASRTSYNEQFF. The CDR3 DNA is TGTGCCAGCAGCGCCTCCAGGACCTCCTACAATGAGCAGTTCTTC. Variable domain in full (rest from reference TRBV7-8 and TRBJ2-1): GAGVSQSPRYKVAKRGQDVALRCDPISGHVSLFWYQQALGQGPEFLTYFQNEAQLDKSGLPSDRFFAERPEGSVSTLKIQRTQQEDSAVYLCASSASRTSYNEQFFGPGTRLTVL.

V gene TRBV27 combines with J gene TRBJ2-7, with D maybe TRBD1 (6 bases). CDR1 and CDR2 (germline): MNHEY, SMNVEV (reference sequence). V gave up 5 bases and J gave up 3 bases, with 17 bases separating them. The CDR3 spans 15 residues. The CDR3 nucleotides read TGTGCCAGCAGTAGATTCGTGGGGACAAGCTACGAGCAGTACTTC. Its translation: CASSRFVGTSYEQYF.

This clone has a single count. This sequence joins TRBV27 and TRBJ2-1, with a tentative D call TRBD2 (5 bases). The CDR3 loop spans 18 amino acids. CDR1 and CDR2 from the germline V gene are MNHEY and SMNVEV (reference sequence). The V and J ends lost 7 bases and 0 bases respectively, with 22 bases between them. This CDR3 is CASTYDPEGRSSYNEQFF. The CDR3, as DNA: TGTGCCAGCACCTACGACCCTGAGGGCCGGAGCTCCTACAATGAGCAGTTCTTC.

This clone was counted once. The chain joins TRBV10-3 to TRBJ1-2; 9 nucleotides match TRBD1. Germline CDR1 is ENHRY and CDR2 is SYGVKD. Trimming removed 5 bases from V and 8 bases from J; junction bases left unmatched: 12. This CDR3 region has 15 residues. For the CDR3, the DNA is TGTGCCATCAGTTTAACAGGGGGCCTGCGGTGGGGCTACACCTTC. This encodes CAISLTGGLRWGYTF.

This chain connects TRBV6-5 to TRBJ2-2, with 7 nucleotides matching TRBD2. J lost 4 bases, V lost 6 bases, and 5 bases had no gene match. The V gene's germline CDR1 is MNHEY and CDR2 SVGAGI. This CDR3 is 14 amino acids long. CDR3 residues: CASRLSGGTGELFF. CDR3 nucleotides: TGTGCCAGCAGGTTATCGGGAGGCACCGGGGAGCTGTTTTTT.

J is TRBJ2-7 and V is TRBV7-9, with 7 positions matching TRBD2. The CDR3 contains 15 residues. Losses at the gene ends were 7 bases for V and 4 bases for J; bases not matched to a gene: 13. CDR1 is SEHNR and CDR2 is FQNEAQ in the germline V gene (reference sequence). CDR3 loop: CASTLLSGAKYEQYF. The CDR3 bases are TGTGCCAGCACGCTCTTGAGCGGGGCCAAATACGAGCAGTACTTC.

The chain employs TRBV27 and TRBJ1-5, with 7 bases aligning to TRBD1. The V gene's germline CDR1 is MNHEY and CDR2 SMNVEV (reference sequence). The V and J ends lost 7 bases and 7 bases, in that order; junction bases with no gene match: 10. The CDR3 contains 14 residues. CDR3 region: CASKRQGSEQPQHF. CDR3 nucleotides: TGTGCCAGCAAACGACAGGGTTCCGAACAGCCCCAGCATTTT.

CDR3 nucleotide sequence: TGTGCCAGCAGTGACATGGGGATCCACACTGAAGCTTTCTTT. It yields the protein CASSDMGIHTEAFF. The chain uses TRBV6-1 and TRBJ1-1, with D unresolved. Germline CDR1 and CDR2: MNHNS and SASEGT. Trimming took 3 bases from V and 3 from J, leaving 11 bases between them. The CDR3 totals 14 residues.

V usage is TRBV7-9 and J usage is TRBJ2-7, with D possibly called TRBD1 or TRBD2 (5 bases each). Trimming pared 4 bases from V and 2 bases from J, leaving 12 bases between. Germline lookup yields CDR1 SEHNR and CDR2 FQNEAQ (reference sequence). This CDR3 spans 14 amino acids. The CDR3: CASSSRDGAYEQYF. CDR3 nucleotide sequence: TGTGCCAGCAGCTCCCGGGACGGGGCCTACGAGCAGTACTTC.

The chain joins TRBV2 to TRBJ2-4; D not resolved. This CDR3 region has 15 residues. The germline CDR1 and CDR2 sequences are SNHLY and FYNNEI. V shed 3 bases and J shed 0 bases, with 9 bases lying between them. The CDR3 DNA reads TGTGCCAGCAGTGAGAGTCTACTAGCCAAAAACATTCAGTACTTC. Amino acid sequence: CASSESLLAKNIQYF.

The genes are TRBV7-9 and TRBJ2-7, with a tentative D call TRBD2 (6 bases). The CDR3 consists of 16 residues. V lost 2 bases and J 0 bases, leaving 14 bases between the germline ends. CDR1 is SEHNR and CDR2 is FQNEAQ in the germline V gene (reference sequence). This CDR3 is CASSLLGAGHSYEQYF. The CDR3 DNA follows: TGTGCCAGCAGCTTATTGGGTGCGGGGCACTCCTACGAGCAGTACTTC.

The chain employs TRBV6-5 and TRBJ1-2; the D gene is possibly TRBD1 (5 bases). CDR3 size: 14 residues. The germline gives CDR1 MNHEY, CDR2 SVGAGI. V shed 6 bases and J shed 5 bases, with 16 bases lying between them. This CDR3 reads CASSPQGGAYGYTF. CDR3 sequence (DNA): TGTGCCAGCAGCCCCCAGGGCGGGGCGTATGGCTACACCTTC.

The V and J genes are TRBV7-9 and TRBJ2-7; TRBD1 agrees at 8 bases. The CDR3 runs to 15 residues. Germline CDR1 is SEHNR and CDR2 is FQNEAQ (reference sequence). With V trimmed by 7 bases and J by 4 bases, 12 bases remained unmatched. The CDR3 reads CASTILTGVTYEQYF. DNA of the CDR3: TGTGCCAGCACGATCCTGACAGGGGTTACTTACGAGCAGTACTTC.

The rearrangement uses TRBV7-3 and TRBJ1-2, with 8 positions matching TRBD1. Germline V gene data show CDR1 as SGHTA and CDR2 as FQGTGA. The V segment lost 5 bases and the J segment 3 bases; nucleotides outside the gene matches: 5. The CDR3 extends over 14 amino acids. For the CDR3, the DNA is TGTGCCAGCAGCCCTCAGGGGGCGGACTATGGCTACACCTTC. Its translation is CASSPQGADYGYTF.

The chain has TRBV28 and TRBJ2-7; TRBD1 matches at 9 bases. V lost 5 bases to trimming and J lost 0 bases; unmatched junction nucleotides: 8. The CDR3 totals 16 residues. CDR1 is MDHEN, CDR2 SYDVKM, per germline. CDR3: CASSASDRGASYEQYF. DNA for the CDR3: TGTGCCAGCAGTGCGAGCGACAGGGGGGCCTCCTACGAGCAGTACTTC.

The chain uses TRBV6-5 and TRBJ2-2, with 8 positions matching TRBD2. The CDR3 is 16 amino acids. Germline assignment: CDR1 MNHEY and CDR2 SVGAGI. V shed 2 bases, J shed 2 bases, and the junction held 4 bases outside the gene matches. The CDR3 is CASSYLLAVNTGELFF. In DNA, the CDR3 is TGTGCCAGCAGTTACCTACTAGCGGTAAACACCGGGGAGCTGTTTTTT.

Note on this clone: The same CDR3 arises from other DNA sequences in this sample as well. This sequence joins TRBV7-9 and TRBJ2-1; no firm D call. Trimming removed 1 base at V and 4 bases at J, with 5 bases between. CDR3 size: 13 residues. Germline V CDR1 and CDR2: SEHNR, FQNEAQ (reference sequence). The DNA of the CDR3 is TGTGCCAGCAGCTTAGTAACTTACAATGAGCAGTTCTTC. This translates into CASSLVTYNEQFF.

The V and J genes are TRBV28 and TRBJ2-7; no clear D. CDR3 size: 14 residues. Germline loops: CDR1 MDHEN, CDR2 SYDVKM. The V end lost 3 bases, the J end lost 4 bases, and 13 bases lay between the germline ends. The CDR3 reads CASSLLEISYEQYF. CDR3 nucleotides: TGTGCCAGCAGTTTGTTAGAGATTAGTTACGAGCAGTACTTC.

The sample holds one count of this clone. The rearrangement uses TRBV27 and TRBJ2-2, with TRBD2 matching 7 bases. The V gene end was trimmed by 2 bases and the J gene end by 5 bases; junction bases not matched to a gene: 11. The CDR3 spans 17 residues. The germline V gene has CDR1 MNHEY and CDR2 SMNVEV (reference sequence). CDR3 coding DNA: TGTGCCAGCAGTTTACACGTTTCAAGCGGGGTTACCGGGGAGCTGTTTTTT. Translating it yields CASSLHVSSGVTGELFF.

In this sample, this clone turned up once. Within the sample, other DNA sequences also encode this same CDR3. The V gene is TRBV9, the J gene TRBJ2-7; D is unclear. From germline, CDR1 is SGDLS and CDR2 YYNGEE. The CDR3 length is 14 residues. The V and J ends lost 0 bases and 3 bases respectively, with 10 bases between them. The CDR3 sequence: CASSVEGGFYEQYF. The CDR3 DNA is TGTGCCAGCAGCGTAGAGGGCGGCTTCTACGAGCAGTACTTC.

This chain connects TRBV27 to TRBJ2-7; TRBD2 is a possible D gene (6 bases). Trimming took off 6 bases at V and 2 bases at J, with 17 bases between the two ends. Germline V gene lookup returns CDR1 MNHEY and CDR2 SMNVEV (reference sequence). This CDR3 has 15 amino acids. The CDR3 protein is CASSGTFGGTYEQYF. DNA for the CDR3: TGTGCCAGCAGCGGGACTTTTGGGGGTACCTACGAGCAGTACTTC.

Worth noting for this clone: Additional DNA sequences in this sample encode the identical CDR3. The genes are TRBV5-4 and TRBJ2-1; the D is unclear. The ends were cut back, 0 bases at V and 7 bases at J, with 5 bases in the middle. Germline V lookup: CDR1 SGHNT, CDR2 YYREEE (reference sequence). This CDR3 has 12 residues. CDR3 amino acids: CASSLGANEQFF. The CDR3 nucleotides are TGTGCCAGCAGCTTGGGGGCTAATGAGCAGTTCTTC. Complete variable domain (other parts from reference TRBV5-4 and TRBJ2-1): ETGVTQSPTHLIKTRGQQVTLRCSSQSGHNTVSWYQQALGQGPQFIFQYYREEENGRGNFPPRFSGLQFPNYSSELNVNALELDDSALYLCASSLGANEQFFGPGTRLTVL.

V is TRBV10-2 and J is TRBJ2-7, with TRBD2 identical over 7 bases. Germline CDR1 and CDR2: WSHSY and SAAADI. V gave up 8 bases and J gave up 3 bases; unmatched junction bases: 4. The CDR3 consists of 12 residues. CDR3 amino acids: CASGGRGYEQYF. CDR3 in DNA: TGCGCCAGCGGCGGGAGAGGCTACGAGCAGTACTTC.

The chain links TRBV6-5 to TRBJ2-1; a possible D gene is TRBD2 (5 bases). The V end was cut by 0 bases, the J end by 5 bases, with 8 bases between. This CDR3 has 14 amino acids. The germline V gene encodes CDR1 MNHEY and CDR2 SVGAGI. CDR3 loop: CASSYSPSNNEQFF. The CDR3, as DNA: TGTGCCAGCAGTTACTCTCCTAGCAACAATGAGCAGTTCTTC.

The chain is built from TRBV11-2 and TRBJ2-2; D possibly corresponds to TRBD2 (6 bases). V shed 3 bases and J shed 8 bases, with 19 bases lying between them. Per germline, CDR1 SGHAT and CDR2 FQNNGV. The CDR3 runs to 16 residues. The CDR3: CASSLIERVGTGELFF. CDR3 nucleotide sequence: TGTGCCAGCAGCTTGATTGAGCGGGTCGGGACTGGGGAGCTGTTTTTT. Full variable domain (outside the CDR3, taken from reference TRBV11-2 and TRBJ2-2): EAGVAQSPRYKIIEKRQSVAFWCNPISGHATLYWYQQILGQGPKLLIQFQNNGVVDDSQLPKDRFSAERLKGVDSTLKIQPAKLEDSAVYLCASSLIERVGTGELFFGEGSRLTVL.

V and J are TRBV20-1 and TRBJ2-7; D ambiguous. The CDR3 contains 9 residues. The ends were cut back, 2 bases at V and 4 bases at J, with 0 bases in the middle. Germline V gene lookup returns CDR1 DFQATT and CDR2 SNEGSKA (reference sequence). CDR3 sequence reads: CSARYEQYF. As DNA, the CDR3 is TGCAGTGCTAGATACGAGCAGTACTTC.

The genes are TRBV13 and TRBJ2-7; 7 bases agree with TRBD2. Germline V CDR1 and CDR2: PRHDT, FYEKMQ (reference sequence). The CDR3 is 15 amino acids. The junction had 10 bases not matched to a gene; V was cut back by 5 bases and J by 3 bases. CDR3 in DNA: TGTGCCAGCAGCCGTTGGCGGGAGAATTTCTACGAGCAGTACTTC. Translating gives CASSRWRENFYEQYF.